This T cell receptor beta chain was found in a study of CD8+ T cells in alopecia areata (dated by TCRdb to between 2018 and 2020). Context from the whole study: The treated patients, all with moderate-to-severe alopecia areata, were enrolled in an open-label pilot trial of oral tofacitinib given at 5 to 10 mg twice daily. In treated patients, disease severity was measured using the SALT score, which gives the percentage of scalp surface area affected. RNA was extracted with the PAXgene miRNA kit for fixed scalp, the miRNeasy kit for PBMCs, and the RNeasy kit for mouse skin. Patients on tofacitinib were biopsied at baseline and after 4 and 24 weeks of treatment, and several of the patients also had a later scalp biopsy. Scalp clonality was compared among normal scalp (n=4), patchy alopecia areata scalp (n=8), and alopecia totalis/universalis scalp (n=8). Amplification of TCRbeta CDR3 regions was done by immunoSEQ multiplex PCR using 35 Vbeta forward primers and 13 Jbeta reverse primers. In both human patients and the C3H/HeJ mouse model, the study applied high-throughput TCRbeta sequencing to look at T cell clonal expansion in alopecia areata. Patients received tofacitinib for 6 to 18 months and were then followed off drug for 6 months to check for delayed response and recurrence. On the human side, TCRbeta sequencing was run on scalp tissue and on sorted CD4+ and CD8+ peripheral blood T cells from healthy controls and from alopecia areata patients with either patchy or totalis/universalis disease. What the research found in general, with its limitations: Compared with normal scalp, lesional scalp had higher clonality and more expanded CD8+ clones, particularly in alopecia totalis/universalis, a pattern that suggests antigenic drive. Because the treated cohort was small and had only one nonresponder, larger studies are needed to examine links between baseline CD8+ expansion and response. During tofacitinib treatment, many expanded lesional clones stuck around in both scalp and blood, and this persistence may partly explain why relapse happens after treatment is stopped. Shared TCR sequences between patients were less evident than in mice, which may be partly attributable to HLA diversity in the patient population. Tofacitinib significantly decreased scalp clonality and the number of expanded CD8+ clones among the top 100 scalp clones. Unlike mouse skin, which is dominated by gammadelta T cells, normal human skin has resident alphabeta T cells that are also sequenced, and this complicates analysis of the scalp TCR repertoire.

This clone was recorded a few times. It has no known antigen specificity. Base qualities are missing; no much larger clone stands one base away. The library was prepared using the immunoSEQ multiplex PCR assay. To provide template for TCR sequencing, every sample had RNA extracted and reverse transcribed into cDNA. First-strand cDNA was synthesized using SuperScript III with a 2:1 mix of oligo-dT and random hexamers. A synthetic immune receptor repertoire was used to measure amplification bias, and any remaining bias was corrected computationally. Regarding the original processing steps: After raw reads were preprocessed to remove errors, the CDR3 was defined following IMGT conventions as running from the conserved cysteine to phenylalanine. To get clonality, Shannon entropy was normalized by log2 of the number of productive unique TCRs and the result was subtracted from 1. Whether scalp clones were CD4 or CD8 was inferred by matching scalp TCRbeta sequences against CD4 and CD8 repertoires sorted from blood. Not all clones reach the TCRdb copy of this immuneACCESS table, which keeps in-frame sequences only. Checked studies attribute under half of the gap to unresolved V genes and leave the rest unexplained. The DNA gave D and trimming, while V, J and clone size come from that table. This sample holds 200,000 to 250,000 clones; around two fifths were observed only once. The ten largest clones take up over 2% of the sample.

The treatment or condition label, read with the paper, signifies: oral pan-JAK inhibitor, 5-10 mg twice daily. Lesional scalp punch biopsies and peripheral blood were collected from alopecia areata patients. PBMCs were separated by density centrifugation and stained for CD3, CD4 and CD8, after which CD4+ and CD8+ T cells were sorted on a FACSAria. The sequences come from CD4+ T cells sorted from blood, collected between weeks 36 and 40, from a patient treated with tofacitinib. This sequence originates from a human donor with alopecia areata.

The nucleotide sequence is given as TGTGCCAGCAGCTCGGAAGGCAGCCGCTTGAACACTGAAGCTTTCTTT. Its amino acids are CASSSEGSRLNTEAFF. The rearrangement joined TRBV11-2 to TRBJ1-1; the D gene lacks a confident call. The trim is 4 bases for V and 0 bases for J, with a gap of 15 bases between the germline ends. The germline V gene specifies SGHAT as CDR1 and FQNNGV as CDR2. Its CDR3 holds 16 amino acids, cysteine through phenylalanine. Solely the CDR3 DNA is kept, with 48 bases framed from the first base.